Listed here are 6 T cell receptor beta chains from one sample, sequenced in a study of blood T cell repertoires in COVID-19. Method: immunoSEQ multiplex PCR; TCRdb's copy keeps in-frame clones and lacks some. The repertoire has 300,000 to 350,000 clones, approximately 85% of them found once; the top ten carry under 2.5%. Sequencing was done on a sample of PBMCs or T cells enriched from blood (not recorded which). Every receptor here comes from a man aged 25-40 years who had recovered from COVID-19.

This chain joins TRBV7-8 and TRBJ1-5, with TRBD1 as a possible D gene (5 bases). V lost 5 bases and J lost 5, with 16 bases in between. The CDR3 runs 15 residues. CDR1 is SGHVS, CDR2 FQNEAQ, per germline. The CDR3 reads CASSLVGGGDQPQHF. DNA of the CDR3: TGTGCCAGCAGCCTAGTGGGGGGAGGGGATCAGCCCCAGCATTTT.

The CDR3 DNA is TGTGCCAGCAGTTACGGCGGGGGGGCTGAGACCCAGTACTTC. Protein product: CASSYGGGAETQYF. The chain joins TRBV6-5 to TRBJ2-5; 9 nucleotides match TRBD2. The CDR3 is 14 amino acids. Losses at the gene ends were 2 bases for V and 5 bases for J; bases not matched to a gene: 3. Germline loops: CDR1 MNHEY, CDR2 SVGAGI.

The CDR3 protein is CASSLVEVGPQHF. The CDR3 bases are TGTGCCAGCAGCTTAGTCGAGGTTGGGCCCCAGCATTTT. The rearrangement links TRBV7-9 to TRBJ1-5, with D uncertain. CDR1 and CDR2 (germline): SEHNR, FQNEAQ (reference sequence). The V end was cut by 1 base, the J end by 9 bases, with 10 bases between. CDR3 length equals 13 residues.

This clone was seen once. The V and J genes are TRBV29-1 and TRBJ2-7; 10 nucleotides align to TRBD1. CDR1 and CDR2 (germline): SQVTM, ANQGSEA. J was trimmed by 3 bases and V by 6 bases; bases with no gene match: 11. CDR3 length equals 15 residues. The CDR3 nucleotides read TGCAGCGTCACCTCGGACAGGGGGGAACTCTACGAGCAGTACTTC. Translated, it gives CSVTSDRGELYEQYF.

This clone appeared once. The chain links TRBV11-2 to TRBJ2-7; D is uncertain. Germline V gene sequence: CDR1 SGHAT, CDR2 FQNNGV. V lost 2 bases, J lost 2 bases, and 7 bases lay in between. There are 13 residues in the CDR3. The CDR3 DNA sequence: TGTGCCAGCAGCTTAACGGGTCCCTACGAGCAGTACTTC. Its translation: CASSLTGPYEQYF.

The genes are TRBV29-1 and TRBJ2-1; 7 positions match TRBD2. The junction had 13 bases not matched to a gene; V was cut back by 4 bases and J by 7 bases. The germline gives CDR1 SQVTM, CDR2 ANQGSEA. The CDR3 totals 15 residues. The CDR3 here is CSVVSGPWEGNEQFF. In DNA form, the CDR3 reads TGCAGCGTTGTCTCTGGGCCTTGGGAGGGGAATGAGCAGTTCTTC.